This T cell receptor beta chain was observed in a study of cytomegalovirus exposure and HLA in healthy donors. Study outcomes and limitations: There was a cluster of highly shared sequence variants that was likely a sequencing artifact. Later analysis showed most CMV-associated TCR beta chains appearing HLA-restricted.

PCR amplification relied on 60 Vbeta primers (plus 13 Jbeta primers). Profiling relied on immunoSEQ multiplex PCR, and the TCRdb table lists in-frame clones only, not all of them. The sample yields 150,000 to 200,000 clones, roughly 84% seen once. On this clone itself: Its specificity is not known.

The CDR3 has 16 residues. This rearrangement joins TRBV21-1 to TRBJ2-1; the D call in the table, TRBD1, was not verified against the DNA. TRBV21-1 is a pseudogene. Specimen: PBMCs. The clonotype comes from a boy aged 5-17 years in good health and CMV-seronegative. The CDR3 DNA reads TGTGCCAGCAGCAAAGAAGTAATGGGCAGGATGAATGAGCAGTTCTTC. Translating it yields CASSKEVMGRMNEQFF.